The T cell receptor beta chain under discussion was sequenced for a study of CD8+ T cells in alopecia areata. The CDR3 covers 14 residues. CDR1 and CDR2 from the germline V gene are SGDLS and YYNGEE. Deletions cut 4 bases from V and 5 bases from J, with 14 bases between. The study, taken as a whole, reports: Normal scalp showed lower clonality than lesional scalp, especially alopecia totalis/universalis. Normal skin's resident alphabeta T cells are also sequenced in scalp samples.

Cell sorting was applied to PBMCs, and CD4+ and CD8+ T cells were collected. A remark on this clone: What it binds is not known.

Sequencing templates came from extracted RNA that was reverse transcribed into cDNA. Using immunoSEQ multiplex PCR, the repertoire was profiled, and TCRdb retains in-frame clones only, with some absent. The sample yields approximately 150,000 clones, about 60% seen once. The TCR sequence derives from a human donor in good health. The chain recombines TRBV9 with TRBJ2-3; D not certain. Sample: CD4+ T cells sorted from blood. CDR3 sequence reads: CASSPGRTRDTQYF. CDR3 nucleotide sequence: TGTGCCAGCAGCCCGGGCCGGACCCGAGATACGCAGTATTTT.